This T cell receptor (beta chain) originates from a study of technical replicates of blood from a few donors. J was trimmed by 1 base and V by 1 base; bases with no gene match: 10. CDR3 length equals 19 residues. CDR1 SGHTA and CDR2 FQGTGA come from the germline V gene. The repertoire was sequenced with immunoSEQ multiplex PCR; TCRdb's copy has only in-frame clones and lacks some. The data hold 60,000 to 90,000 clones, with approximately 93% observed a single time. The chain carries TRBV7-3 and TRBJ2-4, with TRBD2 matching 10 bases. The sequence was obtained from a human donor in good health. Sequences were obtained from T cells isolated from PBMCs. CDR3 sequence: CASSLRSSGRLGAKNIQYF. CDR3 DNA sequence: TGTGCCAGCAGCTTAAGGTCTAGCGGGAGATTGGGGGCCAAAAACATTCAGTACTTC. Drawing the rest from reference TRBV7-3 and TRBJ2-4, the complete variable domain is GAGVSQTPSNKVTEKGKYVELRCDPISGHTALYWYRQSLGQGPEFLIYFQGTGAADDSGLPNDRFFAVRPEGSVSTLKIQRTERGDSAVYLCASSLRSSGRLGAKNIQYFGAGTRLSVL.